These 25 T cell receptor beta chains came from one sample sequenced in a study of regulatory T cells in long-lasting Graves disease. Arm-PCR of CDR3 regions and iRepertoire HTBI primers were the basis on which TCR beta libraries were built. TCRdb independently ran MiXCR on the multiplex PCR reads; one entry per CDR3 protein. Of 400,000 to 650,000 distinct CDR3 sequences in the sample, more than 15% were seen once. The time point: newly diagnosed GD, antithyroid drugs for less than 3 months. Isolated PBMC RNA provided the starting material for the TCR library. The same specimen was also included in a second study, on T cells in Graves' hyperthyroidism and ophthalmopathy.

Specimen: peripheral blood mononuclear cells (PBMCs), collected at new diagnosis, from a patient treated with antithyroid drugs. These receptors were obtained from a woman in her forties or fifties with Graves disease.

This clonotype was counted only a few times. The chain couples TRBV9 to TRBJ2-3, with TRBD2 identical over 7 bases. This CDR3 spans 15 amino acids. The germline gives CDR1 SGDLS, CDR2 YYNGEE. Trimming at V came to 2 bases and at J to 4 bases, leaving 7 bases not matched to a gene. The CDR3 is CASSVHVGGADTQYF. DNA for the CDR3: TGTGCCAGCAGCGTTCACGTGGGGGGGGCAGATACGCAGTATTTT.

The chain recombines TRBV4-1 with TRBJ1-2; D is possibly TRBD1 (6 bases). Germline V gives CDR1 MGHRA, CDR2 YSYEKL. The ends were cut back, 3 bases at V and 4 bases at J, with 21 bases in the middle. The CDR3 loop spans 17 amino acids. DNA for the CDR3: TGCGCCAGCAGCCACCCCCCGGGGGGGGGCCGGGGCTATGGCTACACCTTC. It codes for CASSHPPGGGRGYGYTF.

The chain recombines TRBV3-1 with TRBJ2-7; D call uncertain. CDR1 and CDR2 from the germline V gene are LGHDT and YNNKEL (reference sequence). With 6 bases removed from V and 4 bases from J, the gap between germline ends came to 13 bases. CDR3 length equals 13 residues. CDR3 DNA: TGTGCCAGCAGTAAAAACCCGTCATACGAGCAGTACTTC. It specifies CASSKNPSYEQYF.

This clonotype was observed many times. The chain has TRBV30 and TRBJ1-1; D unresolved. The CDR3 consists of 12 residues. CDR1 and CDR2 (germline): GTSNPN, SVGIG (reference sequence). The V gene lost 1 base and the J gene lost 1 base, with 4 bases spanning the gap. The CDR3 nucleotides read TGTGCCTGGAGTGACGGGAACACTGAAGCTTTCTTT. Translating gives CAWSDGNTEAFF. Full variable domain (missing parts from reference TRBV30 and TRBJ1-1): SQTIHQWPATLVQPVGSPLSLECTVEGTSNPNLYWYRQAAGRGLQLLFYSVGIGQISSEVPQNLSASRPQDRQFILSSKKLLLSDSGFYLCAWSDGNTEAFFGQGTRLTVV.

This clonotype showed up many times. The gene calls are TRBV9 and TRBJ2-3, with D uncertain. CDR1 and CDR2 (germline): SGDLS, YYNGEE. The CDR3 is 13 residues long. Deletions cut 0 bases from V and 3 bases from J, with 5 bases between. The CDR3 reads CASSVGGTDTQYF. CDR3 bases: TGTGCCAGCAGCGTAGGGGGTACAGATACGCAGTATTTT.

Notes on this clonotype: This could be a read error, since a much larger clone is one nucleotide away. The genes are TRBV7-9 and TRBJ2-7; no firm D call. The germline CDR1 and CDR2 sequences are SEHNR and FQNEAQ (reference sequence). This CDR3 has 12 amino acids. The CDR3 region is CACSPEAYEQYF. CDR3 in DNA: TGTGCCTGCAGCCCTGAGGCCTACGAGCAGTACTTC.

At least ten counts were recorded for this clonotype. The V call is TRBV3-1, the J call TRBJ1-5; D gene uncertain. CDR1 and CDR2 (germline): LGHDT, YNNKEL (reference sequence). The CDR3 totals 12 residues. Between the trimmed V and J ends, which lost 5 bases and 6 bases, there was a span of 8 bases. The CDR3 DNA reads TGTGCCAGCAGCTCTCAAGGTCAGCCCCAGCATTTT. It encodes CASSSQGQPQHF.

This clonotype was seen a handful of times. V usage is TRBV9 and J usage is TRBJ2-7, with no clear D. V lost 2 bases and J lost 3, with 12 bases in between. The CDR3 sequence is 14 residues long. The germline CDR1 and CDR2 sequences are SGDLS and YYNGEE. CDR3 in DNA: TGTGCCAGCAGCGTGGAAGGTGAGCGCTACGAGCAGTACTTC. It is translated as CASSVEGERYEQYF.

There are a few counts of this clonotype. J is TRBJ1-5 and V is TRBV6-2 or TRBV6-3, with D uncertain. Trimming removed 7 bases at V and 3 bases at J, with 10 bases between. The CDR3 consists of 13 residues. Per germline, CDR1 MNHEY and CDR2 SVGEGT. CDR3 DNA: TGTGCCAGCAAGGAGACGGTCAATCAGCCCCAGCATTTT. Its protein product is CASKETVNQPQHF.

This clonotype was observed at least ten times. The J gene is TRBJ2-3, the V gene TRBV6-1, with 9 positions matching TRBD2. The germline CDR1 and CDR2 sequences are MNHNS and SASEGT. This CDR3 is built from 16 residues. Losses at the gene ends were 10 bases for V and 5 bases for J; bases not matched to a gene: 16. CDR3 DNA sequence: TGTGCCACCCGGGTAGCGGGGGCTCAAGGGGGAGATACGCAGTATTTT. Translation gives CATRVAGAQGGDTQYF.

This clonotype was counted between two and nine times. The junction shows a germline mismatch at one end, possibly a read error. The genes are TRBV2 and TRBJ2-5; D is undetermined. This CDR3 is built from 14 residues. CDR1 is SNHLY and CDR2 is FYNNEI in the germline V gene. The CDR3 region has the DNA TGTGCCAGCCGTGAGGAAGGCCTACAAGAGACCCAGTACTTC. Protein: CASREEGLQETQYF.

This clonotype was found many times. The chain employs TRBV15 and TRBJ1-1; D is ambiguous. Trimming took 5 bases from V and 0 from J, leaving 7 bases between them. The CDR3 extends over 13 amino acids. Germline assignment: CDR1 LNHNV and CDR2 YYDKDF (reference sequence). The chain's CDR3 is CATSGRLNTEAFF. CDR3 coding DNA: TGTGCCACCAGCGGACGTTTGAACACTGAAGCTTTCTTT.

The V call is TRBV7-8, the J call TRBJ1-1; D ambiguous. Germline V gene data show CDR1 as SGHVS and CDR2 as FQNEAQ. The CDR3 length is 14 residues. Trimming stripped 1 base from V and 6 bases from J, with 12 bases between. The CDR3 DNA sequence: TGTGCCAGCAGCTTAGGGTTAACACGACCTGAAGCTTTCTTT. Amino acids: CASSLGLTRPEAFF.

On this clonotype itself: It may be a read error: a sequence one base away is much more abundant. The rearrangement links TRBV3-1 to TRBJ2-3; 13 bases fit TRBD2. Germline-derived CDR1 and CDR2 are LGHDT and YNNKEL (reference sequence). With V trimmed by 5 bases and J by 6 bases, 11 bases remained unmatched. CDR3 length equals 17 residues. CDR3 amino acids: CASSASLAGGQEDTQYF. The DNA for the CDR3 is TGTGCCAGCAGCGCCTCACTAGCGGGGGGGCAGGAGGATACGCAGTATTTT.

The chain carries TRBV9 and TRBJ2-1; possibly TRBD2 for D (6 bases). V lost 3 bases and J lost 0, with 10 bases in between. The CDR3 spans 15 residues. Germline V CDR1 and CDR2: SGDLS, YYNGEE. The CDR3 region is CASSADGSSYNEQFF. The CDR3 region has the DNA TGTGCCAGCAGCGCCGACGGGAGCTCCTACAATGAGCAGTTCTTC. Combining the CDR3 with reference TRBV9 and TRBJ2-1 gives the whole variable domain DSGVTQTPKHLITATGQRVTLRCSPRSGDLSVYWYQQSLDQGLQFLIQYYNGEERAKGNILERFSAQQFPDLHSELNLSSLELGDSALYFCASSADGSSYNEQFFGPGTRLTVL.

This clonotype turned up a few times. The J gene is TRBJ2-3, the V gene TRBV7-3; D is perhaps TRBD2 (5 bases). The CDR3 runs to 14 residues. Deletions cut 4 bases from V and 5 bases from J, with 13 bases between. Germline V gene data show CDR1 as SGHTA and CDR2 as FQGTGA. CDR3 bases: TGTGCCAGCAGCTCCGGACTGGCTCAAGATACGCAGTATTTT. Translation gives CASSSGLAQDTQYF.

Ten or more counts support this clonotype. The junction departs from germline at one end; a sequencing error may be responsible. The chain combines TRBV3-1 with TRBJ1-5; 7 bases fit TRBD1. The CDR3 has 15 residues. The germline gives CDR1 LGHDT, CDR2 YNNKEL (reference sequence). CDR3 protein: CASSQGPYQGQPQHF. The CDR3 DNA sequence: TGTGCCAGCAGCCAAGGCCCCTATCAGGGACAGCCCCAACATTTT. Supplemented by reference TRBV3-1 and TRBJ1-5, the full variable domain reads DTAVSQTPKYLVTQMGNDKSIKCEQNLGHDTMYWYKQDSKKFLKIMFSYNNKELIINETVPNRFSPKSPDKAHLNLHINSLELGDSAVYFCASSQGPYQGQPQHFGDGTRLSIL.

The J gene is TRBJ2-3, the V gene TRBV7-3; 8 bases align to TRBD2. Losses at the gene ends were 4 bases for V and 3 bases for J; bases not matched to a gene: 6. This CDR3 contains 15 residues. Germline loops: CDR1 SGHTA, CDR2 FQGTGA. The CDR3: CASSSGLGRTDTQYF. The CDR3 DNA reads as TGTGCCAGCAGCTCGGGACTAGGGAGGACAGATACGCAGTATTTT.

The rearrangement uses TRBV5-1 and TRBJ2-2; 12 nucleotides match TRBD2. The CDR3 contains 17 residues. In germline, CDR1 is SGHRS, CDR2 YFSETQ. The J segment lost 6 bases and the V segment lost 2 bases, leaving 8 bases of the junction unmatched. CDR3 loop: CASSLQTSGGPAGELFF. Written as DNA, the CDR3 is TGCGCCAGCAGCTTACAGACTAGCGGGGGTCCGGCCGGGGAGCTGTTTTTT.

The sample holds many counts of this clonotype. The chain combines TRBV13 with TRBJ2-7; D uncertain. From germline, CDR1 is PRHDT and CDR2 FYEKMQ (reference sequence). Deletions cut 2 bases from V and 3 bases from J, with 17 bases between. CDR3 length: 16 amino acids. The CDR3 region has the DNA TGTGCCAGCAGCTTAATCGGTTTAGGGTCGGACTACGAGCAGTACTTC. Translation: CASSLIGLGSDYEQYF.

This clonotype was seen repeatedly, ten times or more. The chain joins TRBV18 to TRBJ2-3; perhaps TRBD1 as D (7 bases). This CDR3 has 15 amino acids. Per the germline V gene, CDR1 is KGHSH and CDR2 is LQKENI. V was clipped by 5 bases and J by 4 bases, with 16 bases between them. The DNA of the CDR3 is TGTGCCAGCTCATCCCAGGGGGGTGCCGCAGATACGCAGTATTTT. As protein: CASSSQGGAADTQYF. The full variable domain, in which reference TRBV18 and TRBJ2-3 provide the parts outside the CDR3, is NAGVMQNPRHLVRRRGQEARLRCSPMKGHSHVYWYRQLPEEGLKFMVYLQKENIIDESGMPKERFSAEFPKEGPSILRIQQVVRGDSAAYFCASSSQGGAADTQYFGPGTRLTVL.

The chain uses TRBV6-2 or TRBV6-3 and TRBJ2-7; weak D call: TRBD2 (6 bases). Trimming shortened V by 7 bases and J by 1 base, and 11 bases separated the two germline ends. Per the germline V gene, CDR1 is MNHEY and CDR2 is SVGEGT. CDR3 length: 13 residues. The CDR3 DNA sequence: TGTGCCAGCACCCTAGCGAAATCCTACGAGCAGTACTTC. Encoded protein: CASTLAKSYEQYF.

The chain links TRBV12-5 to TRBJ2-7, with D perhaps TRBD1 (5 bases). The V and J ends lost 2 bases and 7 bases respectively, with 6 bases between them. The CDR3 spans 11 residues. Per germline, CDR1 LGHNT and CDR2 FRNRAP. CDR3 region: CASGLSGEQYF. The CDR3 bases are TGTGCTAGTGGTTTGTCAGGGGAGCAGTACTTC.

J is TRBJ1-2 and V is TRBV7-2, with no clear D. Germline values: CDR1 SGHTA, CDR2 FQGNSA. This CDR3 region has 14 residues. V lost 5 bases and J 5 bases, leaving 15 bases between the germline ends. This chain's CDR3 is CASSTYKIDYGYTF. CDR3 DNA sequence: TGTGCCAGCAGCACCTACAAGATCGATTATGGCTACACCTTC.

This clonotype was observed many times. This chain joins TRBV5-1 and TRBJ2-5; the match to TRBD1 covers 7 bases. In germline, CDR1 is SGHRS, CDR2 YFSETQ. The CDR3 spans 15 residues. The trim removed 2 bases at V and 1 base at J, leaving 5 bases unmatched. CDR3 protein: CASSFWTGGQETQYF. Written as DNA, the CDR3 is TGCGCCAGCAGCTTCTGGACAGGTGGCCAAGAGACCCAGTACTTC.